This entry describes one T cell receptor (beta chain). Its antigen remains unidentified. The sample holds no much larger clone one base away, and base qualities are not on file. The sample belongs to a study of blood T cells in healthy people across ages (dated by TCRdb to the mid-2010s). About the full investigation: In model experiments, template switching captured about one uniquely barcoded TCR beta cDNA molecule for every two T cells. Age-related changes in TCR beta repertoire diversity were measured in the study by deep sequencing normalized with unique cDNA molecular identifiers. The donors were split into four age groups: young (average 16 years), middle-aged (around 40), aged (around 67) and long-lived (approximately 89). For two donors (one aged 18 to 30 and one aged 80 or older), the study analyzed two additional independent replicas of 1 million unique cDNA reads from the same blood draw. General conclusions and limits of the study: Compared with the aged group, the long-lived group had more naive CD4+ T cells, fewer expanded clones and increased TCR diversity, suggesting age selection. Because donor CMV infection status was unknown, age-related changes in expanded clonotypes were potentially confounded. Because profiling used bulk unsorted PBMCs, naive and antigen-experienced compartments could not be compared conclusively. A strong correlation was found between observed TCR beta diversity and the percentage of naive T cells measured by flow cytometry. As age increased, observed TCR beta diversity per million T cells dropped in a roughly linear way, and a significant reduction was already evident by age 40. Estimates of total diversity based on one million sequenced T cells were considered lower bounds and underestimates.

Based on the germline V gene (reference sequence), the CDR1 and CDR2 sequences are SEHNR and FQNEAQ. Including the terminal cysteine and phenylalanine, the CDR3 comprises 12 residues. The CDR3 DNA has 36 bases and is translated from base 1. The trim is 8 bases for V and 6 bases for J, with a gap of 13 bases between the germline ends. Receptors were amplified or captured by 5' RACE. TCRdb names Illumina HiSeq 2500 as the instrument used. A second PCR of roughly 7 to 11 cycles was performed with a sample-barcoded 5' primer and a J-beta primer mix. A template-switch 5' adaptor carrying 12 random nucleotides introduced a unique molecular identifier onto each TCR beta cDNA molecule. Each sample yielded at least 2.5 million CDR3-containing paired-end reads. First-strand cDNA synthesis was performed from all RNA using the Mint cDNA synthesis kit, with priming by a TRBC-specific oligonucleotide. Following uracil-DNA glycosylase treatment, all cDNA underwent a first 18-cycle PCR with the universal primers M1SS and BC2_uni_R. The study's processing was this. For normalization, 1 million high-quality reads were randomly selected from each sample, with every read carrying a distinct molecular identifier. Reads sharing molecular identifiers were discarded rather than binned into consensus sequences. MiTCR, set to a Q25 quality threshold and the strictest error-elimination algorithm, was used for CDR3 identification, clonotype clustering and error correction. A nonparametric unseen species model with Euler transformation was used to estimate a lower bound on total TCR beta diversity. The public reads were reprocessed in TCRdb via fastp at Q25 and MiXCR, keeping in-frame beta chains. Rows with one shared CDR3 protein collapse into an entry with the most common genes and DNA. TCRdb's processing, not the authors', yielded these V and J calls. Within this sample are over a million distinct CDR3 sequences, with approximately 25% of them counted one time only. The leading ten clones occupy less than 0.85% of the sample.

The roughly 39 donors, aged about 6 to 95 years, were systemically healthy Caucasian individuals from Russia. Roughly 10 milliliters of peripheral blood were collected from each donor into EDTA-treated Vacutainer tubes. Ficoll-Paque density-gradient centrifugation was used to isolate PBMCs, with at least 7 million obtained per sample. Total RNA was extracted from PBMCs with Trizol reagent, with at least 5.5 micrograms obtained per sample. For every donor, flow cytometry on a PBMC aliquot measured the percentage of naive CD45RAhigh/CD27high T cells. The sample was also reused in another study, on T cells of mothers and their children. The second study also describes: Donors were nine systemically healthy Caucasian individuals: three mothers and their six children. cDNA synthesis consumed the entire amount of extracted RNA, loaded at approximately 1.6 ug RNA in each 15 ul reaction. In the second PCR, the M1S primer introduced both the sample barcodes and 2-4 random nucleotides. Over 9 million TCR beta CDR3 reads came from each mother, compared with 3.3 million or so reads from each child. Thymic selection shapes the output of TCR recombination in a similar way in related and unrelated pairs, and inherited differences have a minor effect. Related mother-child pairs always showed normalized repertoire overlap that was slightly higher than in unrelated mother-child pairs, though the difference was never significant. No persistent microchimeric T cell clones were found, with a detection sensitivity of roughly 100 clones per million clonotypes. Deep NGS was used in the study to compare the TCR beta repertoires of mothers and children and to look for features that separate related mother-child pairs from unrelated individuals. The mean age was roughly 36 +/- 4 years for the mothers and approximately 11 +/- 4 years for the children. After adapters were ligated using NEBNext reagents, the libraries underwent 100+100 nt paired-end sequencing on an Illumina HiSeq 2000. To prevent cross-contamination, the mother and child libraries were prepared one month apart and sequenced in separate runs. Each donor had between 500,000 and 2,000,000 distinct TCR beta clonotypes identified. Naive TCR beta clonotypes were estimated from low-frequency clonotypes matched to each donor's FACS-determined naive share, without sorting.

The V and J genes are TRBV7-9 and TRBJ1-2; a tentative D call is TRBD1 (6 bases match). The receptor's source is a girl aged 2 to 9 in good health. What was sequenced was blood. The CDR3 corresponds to CASGSGAHGYTF. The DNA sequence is TGTGCCAGCGGATCAGGGGCGCATGGCTACACCTTC.